The 25 T cell receptor beta chains listed next were all sequenced from one sample in a study of monozygotic twins with inflammatory bowel disease. TCRdb re-called the 5' RACE reads and catalogs CDR3 proteins one per entry, DNA excluded. This listing includes fewer than 110,000 distinct CDR3 sequences. Sequencing was done on a sample of blood. The receptors originated from a human donor with ulcerative colitis or Crohn's disease, or a healthy co-twin of an affected twin (not recorded which).

CDR3 in amino acids: CASRQPGRGETQYF. J is TRBJ2-5 and V is TRBV5-4; the D call of TRBD2 rests on TCRdb alone, since no DNA is present to check it. In germline, CDR1 is SGHNT, CDR2 YYREEE (reference sequence). The CDR3 totals 14 residues.

The chain combines TRBV6-5 with TRBJ2-5; the TCRdb call, TRBD2, lacks DNA for checking. There are 16 residues in the CDR3. Germline-derived CDR1 and CDR2 are MNHEY and SVGAGI. CDR3 region: CASSYRSGPDRETQYF.

This sequence joins TRBV6-2 or TRBV6-3 and TRBJ2-5; there is no DNA to check the TCRdb D call of TRBD2. Per germline, CDR1 MNHEY and CDR2 SVGEGT. CDR3 length: 14 amino acids. The CDR3 region is CASNVARLQETQYF.

The V gene is TRBV7-9, the J gene TRBJ1-2. This CDR3 comprises 16 residues. Germline CDR1 is SEHNR and CDR2 is FQNEAQ (reference sequence). The CDR3 loop is CASSSVGRQTNYGYTF.

The chain employs TRBV28 and TRBJ2-1. Germline CDR1 MDHEN, CDR2 SYDVKM. The CDR3 is 15 residues long. The CDR3 is CASSFQQSIYNEQFF. Filled out from reference TRBV28 and TRBJ2-1, the complete variable domain reads DVKVTQSSRYLVKRTGEKVFLECVQDMDHENMFWYRQDPGLGLRLIYFSYDVKMKEKGDIPEGYSVSREKKERFSLILESASTNQTSMYLCASSFQQSIYNEQFFGPGTRLTVL.

The chain has TRBV7-9 and TRBJ2-5; TCRdb designates TRBD1, a call that cannot be tested without DNA. The length of the CDR3 is 14 residues. The germline gives CDR1 SEHNR, CDR2 FQNEAQ (reference sequence). Here the CDR3 reads CASSLFPGGGQGYF.

The chain joins TRBV6-2 or TRBV6-3 to TRBJ2-3; TCRdb picks TRBD2, but there is no DNA to check that call. CDR3 length: 15 amino acids. Per germline, CDR1 MNHEY and CDR2 SVGEGT. CDR3 amino acids: CASSYGGAYTDTQYF.

V usage is TRBV4-2 and J usage is TRBJ2-3. The CDR3 totals 11 residues. CDR1 and CDR2 (germline): LGHNA, YNFKEQ. The CDR3 here is CASSQQDTQYF.

The chain recombines TRBV6-2 or TRBV6-3 with TRBJ2-3; with no DNA, the TCRdb D assignment of TRBD2 cannot be verified. The CDR3 consists of 14 residues. Germline CDR1 is MNHEY and CDR2 is SVGEGT. The CDR3 spells CASSWTSPTDTQYF.

The J gene is TRBJ1-5, the V gene TRBV6-2 or TRBV6-3; with no DNA, the TCRdb D assignment of TRBD1 cannot be verified. This CDR3 is built from 12 residues. CDR1 is MNHEY and CDR2 is SVGEGT in the germline V gene. The CDR3 loop is CASRTGVQPQHF.

This rearrangement joins TRBV6-2 or TRBV6-3 to TRBJ2-1; TCRdb picks TRBD1, but there is no DNA to check that call. Germline values: CDR1 MNHEY, CDR2 SVGEGT. The CDR3 consists of 13 residues. CDR3: CASSQAIRDDQFF.

The chain uses TRBV5-1 and TRBJ1-2. This CDR3 comprises 12 residues. Germline CDR1 reads SGHRS; CDR2 reads YFSETQ. CDR3 residues: CASSFAGYGYTF.

The chain links TRBV12-3 or TRBV12-4 to TRBJ2-3; TCRdb gives TRBD2 as the D gene, but with no DNA this cannot be confirmed. The CDR3 is 18 residues long. CDR3 amino acids: CASSLGTSGGTRTDTQYF.

The V call is TRBV20-1, the J call TRBJ2-7. Germline CDR1 and CDR2: DFQATT and SNEGSKA (reference sequence). CDR3 length equals 14 residues. CDR3 sequence reads: CSASKAGGSYEQYF.

The gene calls are TRBV12-3 or TRBV12-4 and TRBJ2-1; TCRdb lists TRBD2, though no DNA is available to test this call. The CDR3 is made up of 15 amino acids. CDR3 residues: CASSLSLAGANEQFF.

J is TRBJ2-4 and V is TRBV29-1; TCRdb names TRBD1, which stays unverified in the absence of DNA. Per the germline V gene, CDR1 is SQVTM and CDR2 is ANQGSEA. This CDR3 comprises 12 residues. CDR3 amino acids: CSVWKGGNIQYF.

This chain connects TRBV12-3 or TRBV12-4 to TRBJ2-3. This CDR3 has 14 amino acids. The chain's CDR3 is CASKTGRGTDTQYF.

The CDR3 loop reads CASRTSGSSETQYF. The V gene is TRBV12-3 or TRBV12-4, the J gene TRBJ2-5; the D gene TCRdb calls, TRBD2, cannot be checked with no DNA. The length of the CDR3 is 14 residues.

The V and J genes are TRBV19 and TRBJ2-7; TCRdb names TRBD2, which stays unverified in the absence of DNA. From germline, CDR1 is LNHDA and CDR2 SQIVND (reference sequence). CDR3 length equals 14 residues. The CDR3 reads CASSSQRGRSEQYF.

V gene TRBV5-1 combines with J gene TRBJ2-1; without DNA, the TCRdb call of TRBD1 cannot be checked. The germline V gene encodes CDR1 SGHRS and CDR2 YFSETQ. This CDR3 spans 13 amino acids. The CDR3: CASSWPSRGEQFF.

CDR3 protein: CSVVAGQGDSYGYTF. The chain combines TRBV29-1 with TRBJ1-2; TCRdb's D gene call, TRBD1, goes unchecked for lack of DNA. CDR3 length: 15 residues. CDR1 and CDR2 from the germline V gene are SQVTM and ANQGSEA.

The gene calls are TRBV12-3 or TRBV12-4 and TRBJ2-7. The CDR3 runs 14 residues. This CDR3 reads CASRKTGSSYEQYF.

The chain joins TRBV5-1 to TRBJ2-2; there is no DNA to check the TCRdb D call of TRBD1. Germline CDR1 is SGHRS and CDR2 is YFSETQ. The CDR3 sequence is 17 residues long. CDR3 loop: CASSPGRIQSNTGELFF.

This chain connects TRBV20-1 to TRBJ1-4; TCRdb designates TRBD1, a call that cannot be tested without DNA. The CDR3 sequence is 15 residues long. CDR1 and CDR2 (germline): DFQATT, SNEGSKA (reference sequence). Here the CDR3 reads CSARGPGGKPEKLFF.

The chain couples TRBV24-1 to TRBJ2-1; TCRdb's D gene call, TRBD1, goes unchecked for lack of DNA. The CDR3 covers 16 residues. Germline assignment: CDR1 KGHDR and CDR2 SFDVKD. This CDR3 reads CATSEGRQGPSNEQFF.